The next 18 T cell receptor beta chains were all read from a single sample in a study of shared clonotypes between healthy human individuals. Generated by immunoSEQ multiplex PCR, the TCRdb table keeps only in-frame clones and is missing some. Here the sample spans approximately 2,000,000 clones, 93% being singletons. Selected positively for CCR7 and CD45RO-negative, naive CD8 cells excluded terminally differentiated effector memory CD45RA+ cells. The sample consisted of naive CD8+ T cells from PBMCs. These receptors all come from a young man in good health. Some clones in this sample may be carry-over from other donors' samples.

V is TRBV19 and J is TRBJ2-5; D unclear. Germline CDR1 is LNHDA and CDR2 is SQIVND (reference sequence). The V end was cut by 5 bases, the J end by 5 bases, with 12 bases between. The CDR3 runs to 13 residues. The CDR3 bases are TGTGCCAGTAGTGGCACTGTGACGGAGACCCAGTACTTC. Amino acid sequence: CASSGTVTETQYF.

This rearrangement joins TRBV7-2 to TRBJ2-1; TRBD2 aligns across 15 bases. The CDR3 spans 19 residues. Per the germline V gene, CDR1 is SGHTA and CDR2 is FQGNSA. The trim removed 5 bases at V and 4 bases at J, leaving 12 bases unmatched. The CDR3 coding sequence is TGTGCCAGCAGCCGAAAATCGGGACTAGCGGGAGGTCTATACAATGAGCAGTTCTTC. Translating gives CASSRKSGLAGGLYNEQFF.

There are a few counts of this clone. This sample also contains other DNA sequences that code for the same CDR3. This rearrangement joins TRBV29-1 to TRBJ1-1; TRBD1 agrees at 9 bases. The trim removed 7 bases at V and 5 bases at J, leaving 2 bases unmatched. From germline, CDR1 is SQVTM and CDR2 ANQGSEA. This CDR3 is 11 amino acids long. DNA of the CDR3: TGCAGCGCCGGGACAGGGACTGAAGCTTTCTTT. Translation gives CSAGTGTEAFF.

The chain links TRBV15 to TRBJ2-1; perhaps TRBD1 as D (5 bases). V was cut by 0 bases and J by 7 bases, with 13 bases left in between. The CDR3 is made up of 15 amino acids. Germline V gene lookup returns CDR1 LNHNV and CDR2 YYDKDF (reference sequence). CDR3 protein: CATSRDRVLGNEQFF. CDR3 nucleotides: TGTGCCACCAGCAGAGACAGGGTCCTGGGGAATGAGCAGTTCTTC. Looking up the rest from reference TRBV15 and TRBJ2-1 gives the full variable domain: DAMVIQNPRYQVTQFGKPVTLSCSQTLNHNVMYWYQQKSSQAPKLLFHYYDKDFNNEADTPDNFQSRRPNTSFCFLDIRSPGLGDTAMYLCATSRDRVLGNEQFFGPGTRLTVL.

In its sample, this clone was seen once. The chain recombines TRBV18 with TRBJ2-5, with 9 bases matching TRBD2. The CDR3 has 16 residues. The V and J ends lost 0 bases and 2 bases, in that order; junction bases with no gene match: 4. CDR1 is KGHSH and CDR2 is LQKENI in the germline V gene. As DNA, the CDR3 is TGTGCCAGCTCACCACCGGGACTAGCTATACAAGAGACCCAGTACTTC. Protein product: CASSPPGLAIQETQYF. Supplemented by reference TRBV18 and TRBJ2-5, the full variable domain reads NAGVMQNPRHLVRRRGQEARLRCSPMKGHSHVYWYRQLPEEGLKFMVYLQKENIIDESGMPKERFSAEFPKEGPSILRIQQVVRGDSAAYFCASSPPGLAIQETQYFGPGTRLLVL.

The V gene is TRBV27, the J gene TRBJ2-7; unclear D gene. The CDR3 contains 12 residues. V was trimmed by 6 bases and J by 2 bases, leaving 8 bases between them. Per germline, CDR1 MNHEY and CDR2 SMNVEV (reference sequence). CDR3 nucleotides: TGTGCCAGCAGGAGAGGCCCCTACGAGCAGTACTTC. The encoded protein is CASRRGPYEQYF.

A note on this clone: The sample carries other DNA sequences with the same CDR3. This chain joins TRBV19 and TRBJ1-5; tentatively, D is TRBD1 (5 bases). The germline V gene encodes CDR1 LNHDA and CDR2 SQIVND (reference sequence). The CDR3 consists of 14 residues. Trimming stripped 4 bases from V and 0 bases from J, with 7 bases between. The CDR3 coding sequence is TGTGCCAGTAGTACAGGGTTTAGCAATCAGCCCCAGCATTTT. The encoded protein is CASSTGFSNQPQHF.

About this clone itself: The sample contains more than one DNA sequence encoding this CDR3. The V and J genes are TRBV28 and TRBJ2-3; D uncertain. Trimming left V 2 bases short and J 1 base short, with 7 bases between. From germline, CDR1 is MDHEN and CDR2 SYDVKM. The CDR3 runs 14 residues. DNA for the CDR3: TGTGCCAGCAGTTTAGGAAGGGGCACAGATACGCAGTATTTT. Translation gives CASSLGRGTDTQYF.

The J gene is TRBJ2-3, the V gene TRBV29-1; TRBD1 might be the D (5 bases). V was clipped by 7 bases and J by 6 bases, with 11 bases between them. The CDR3 is 11 residues long. Per the germline V gene, CDR1 is SQVTM and CDR2 is ANQGSEA. The CDR3 spells CSGVDMDTQYF. In DNA form, the CDR3 reads TGCAGCGGAGTGGACATGGATACGCAGTATTTT.

The chain is built from TRBV28 and TRBJ2-1, with D unresolved. Germline V lookup: CDR1 MDHEN, CDR2 SYDVKM. The CDR3 contains 13 residues. Trimming took 2 bases from V and 5 from J, leaving 7 bases between them. The DNA for the CDR3 is TGTGCCAGCAGTTTAGCCGAAAACAATGAGCAGTTCTTC. It encodes CASSLAENNEQFF.

This chain connects TRBV29-1 to TRBJ2-7; weak D call: TRBD2 (5 bases). The CDR3 spans 14 residues. Trimming cost V 5 bases and J 0 bases, with 14 bases left between them. Germline V gene lookup returns CDR1 SQVTM and CDR2 ANQGSEA. The CDR3 DNA follows: TGCAGCGTTCGTTTCCGGGGAAACTCCTACGAGCAGTACTTC. Amino acids: CSVRFRGNSYEQYF.

The J gene is TRBJ2-2, the V gene TRBV5-6, with D perhaps TRBD2 (5 bases). This CDR3 spans 15 amino acids. V was trimmed by 5 bases and J by 3 bases, leaving 14 bases between them. The V gene's germline CDR1 is SGHDT and CDR2 YYEEEE. As DNA, the CDR3 is TGTGCCAGCAGTTGGAGGTGGCGTGACACCGGGGAGCTGTTTTTT. This gives the protein CASSWRWRDTGELFF.

V usage is TRBV7-8 and J usage is TRBJ2-7, with TRBD2 matching 11 bases. The CDR3 has 19 residues. CDR1 is SGHVS, CDR2 FQNEAQ, per germline. V gave up 0 bases and J gave up 3 bases; unmatched junction bases: 13. CDR3: CASSLASGRVGADYYEQYF. The CDR3 bases are TGTGCCAGCAGCTTAGCTAGCGGGAGGGTGGGGGCTGACTACTACGAGCAGTACTTC.

This rearrangement joins TRBV7-2 to TRBJ2-7; 8 bases align to TRBD2. V shed 5 bases, J shed 2 bases, and the junction held 14 bases outside the gene matches. The CDR3 totals 17 residues. CDR1 and CDR2 from the germline V gene are SGHTA and FQGNSA. In DNA, the CDR3 is TGTGCCAGCAGCACTGCCCACCGGGGGCGGGGGGCCTACGAGCAGTACTTC. The encoded protein is CASSTAHRGRGAYEQYF.

This rearrangement joins TRBV30 to TRBJ2-7, with D possibly matching TRBD1 (6 bases). Germline V lookup: CDR1 GTSNPN, CDR2 SVGIG (reference sequence). V gave up 0 bases and J gave up 3 bases, with 15 bases separating them. The CDR3 sequence is 15 residues long. CDR3 DNA sequence: TGTGCCTGGAGTGTACTTTACAGGGCTTTCTACGAGCAGTACTTC. This sequence encodes CAWSVLYRAFYEQYF.

This chain uses TRBV27 with TRBJ2-1; D is ambiguous. The germline V gene encodes CDR1 MNHEY and CDR2 SMNVEV (reference sequence). The CDR3 runs to 13 residues. V was shortened by 3 bases and J by 7 bases, with 10 bases between the two germline ends. CDR3 in amino acids: CASSFSDTNEQFF. CDR3 nucleotide sequence: TGTGCCAGCAGTTTTTCTGACACGAATGAGCAGTTCTTC.

The chain uses TRBV5-1 and TRBJ2-7, with TRBD2 identical over 9 bases. The V segment lost 4 bases and the J segment 5 bases; nucleotides outside the gene matches: 7. The CDR3 sequence is 14 residues long. Germline CDR1 SGHRS, CDR2 YFSETQ. Written as DNA, the CDR3 is TGCGCCAGCAGCATTAGCGGGAGTTCCCACGAGCAGTACTTC. Translated, it gives CASSISGSSHEQYF.

The chain has TRBV4-1 and TRBJ2-7; D remains unclear. Germline CDR1 reads MGHRA; CDR2 reads YSYEKL. Trimming left V 7 bases short and J 2 bases short, with 18 bases between. The CDR3 totals 15 residues. The CDR3: CASKPERSRTYEQYF. The CDR3, as DNA: TGCGCCAGCAAGCCCGAACGCTCCCGGACCTACGAGCAGTACTTC.